These 2 T cell receptor beta chains were all obtained from the same sample, sequenced in a study of CD8+CD57+ T cells in acquired aplastic anemia (dated by TCRdb to the late 2010s). TCRdb shows the sequencer as Illumina HiSeq 2000. TCR beta VDJ combination and CDR3 sequence profiling used genomic DNA as the template. Starting from the raw public reads, TCRdb applied fastp trimming at Q25, assembled clones with MiXCR and retained in-frame beta chains. When rows share a CDR3 protein, they turn into one entry using the most common DNA and genes. The sample profile shows approximately 200,000 distinct CDR3 sequences; under 70% of them were found once. Around 45% of the sample is in the top ten clones. Specimen: sorted CD4+, CD8+, or CD8+CD57+ T cells (not recorded which) from PBMCs. These receptors were collected from a human donor with severe aplastic anemia or a healthy control (not recorded which).

In regard to this clonotype: A read error is possible here, since a much larger clone lies one base away. The chain employs TRBV5-5 and TRBJ1-1; tentative D call: TRBD1 (5 bases). CDR3 length: 16 amino acids. From germline, CDR1 is SGHKS and CDR2 YYEKEE (reference sequence). The CDR3 loop reads CASSPRRQGIDTEASF. The CDR3 DNA is TGTGCCAGCAGCCCCCGCAGGCAGGGAATAGACACTGAAGCTTCCTTT.

The table lists this clonotype with a few counts. The J gene is TRBJ2-1, the V gene TRBV29-1; D possibly corresponds to TRBD1 (6 bases). The CDR3 loop spans 15 amino acids. The V gene's germline CDR1 is SQVTM and CDR2 ANQGSEA. Trimming shortened V by 3 bases and J by 2 bases, and 14 bases separated the two germline ends. CDR3 amino acids: CSVDPGTLTYNEQFF. In DNA form, the CDR3 reads TGCAGCGTTGATCCCGGGACACTAACCTACAATGAGCAGTTCTTC.